This T cell receptor beta chain was identified in a study of neoadjuvant anti-PD-1 for oral cavity cancer. This table comes from immunoSEQ multiplex PCR, and its TCRdb copy is limited to in-frame clones, with some not included. The profile covers tens of thousands of clones, with approximately 82% appearing a single time and approximately 3.6% taken by the ten largest. Germline V gene lookup returns CDR1 MNHEY and CDR2 SMNVEV (reference sequence). The CDR3 loop spans 15 amino acids. The ends lost 5 bases at V and 6 bases at J; junction bases unmatched: 9. Here the sequenced sample was PBMCs, taken before nivolumab (anti-PD-1) treatment. The receptor comes from a person aged 35-79 years with oral cavity squamous cell carcinoma. The chain joins TRBV27 to TRBJ2-3; 9 nucleotides align to TRBD1. CDR3 nucleotides: TGTGCCAGCAGTCCCGGGACAGGGATTTCGGATACGCAGTATTTT. It yields the protein CASSPGTGISDTQYF.